The present TCR beta chain was sequenced within a study of cytomegalovirus exposure and HLA in healthy donors. Background on the study: Inside one of the first data releases sat about 85 million unique TCRs taken from HLA-typed donors.

The PCR was carried out with 60 Vbeta primers and 13 Jbeta primers. Profiled with immunoSEQ multiplex PCR; TCRdb holds only in-frame clones, not every one. Here the sample spans 150,000 or so clones, around 80% being singletons. Looked up from germline, CDR1 is SGHDT and CDR2 is YYEEEE. The CDR3 spans 17 residues. Trimming cost V 3 bases and J 0 bases; bases outside gene matches: 8. The chain joins TRBV5-6 to TRBJ2-2; TRBD1 matches at 7 bases. The clonotype was recovered from a man over 45 in good health and CMV-seronegative. The sequenced material came from PBMCs. The CDR3 protein is CASSSFPGQSNTGELFF. CDR3 coding DNA: TGTGCCAGCAGCTCCTTCCCGGGACAGTCGAACACCGGGGAGCTGTTTTTT.